The 2 T cell receptor beta chains listed next were all sequenced from one sample in a study of follicular helper T cells after annual influenza vaccination. Here immunoSEQ multiplex PCR was the method, and the copy in TCRdb shows in-frame clones only, minus some. Among 5,000 to 6,500 clones listed, roughly 85% were seen once. Time point noted: 2015-2016 season, pre-vaccination. The source material was CXCR5+ CD38- circulating T follicular helper cells from blood, sampled on the day of influenza vaccination. Subset meaning: circulating Tfh, non-naive CD4+CXCR5+PD-1+ (ICOS+CD38+ or ICOS-CD38-). The receptors originated from an adult who received the influenza vaccine.

This chain joins TRBV28 and TRBJ2-7; possibly TRBD2 for D (5 bases). The germline gives CDR1 MDHEN, CDR2 SYDVKM. V shed 1 base and J shed 4 bases, with 14 bases lying between them. This CDR3 spans 15 amino acids. The CDR3 bases are TGTGCCAGCAGTTTATCGGCCCAGCGGAGTTACGAGCAGTACTTC. It yields the protein CASSLSAQRSYEQYF.

J is TRBJ1-5 and V is TRBV18; a weak D match, TRBD1 (5 bases). The germline V gene has CDR1 KGHSH and CDR2 LQKENI. This CDR3 is 15 amino acids long. V dropped 2 bases and J dropped 7 bases, with 15 bases sitting between them. The CDR3 protein is CASSPTRGAGQPQHF. The CDR3 DNA reads TGTGCCAGCTCACCAACGCGGGGCGCGGGGCAGCCCCAGCATTTT.